This TCR beta chain emerged from a study of T cell repertoires in aging, cancer and after chemotherapy. Notes on the study in general: In cancer patients, declining TCR diversity with age involved lost richness and lost evenness. In each cancer cohort, median generation probability increased across chemotherapy, suggesting thymic output rebounded.

For this clonotype: Antigen specificity is unknown.

Amplification of TCR beta used genomic DNA extracted from peripheral blood. Rearranged V-D-J TRB sequences were amplified with a mixed TRB-A/B primer pool. MiXCR was run by TCRdb on the multiplex PCR reads, yielding one entry per CDR3 protein. Of approximately 18,000 distinct CDR3 sequences detected, roughly half appear once; the ten largest clones hold roughly a tenth. The germline CDR1 and CDR2 sequences are MNHEY and SVGAGI. The trim removed 6 bases at V and 2 bases at J, leaving 24 bases unmatched. This CDR3 is built from 21 residues. The sequence was obtained from a human donor in good health. Sequencing used blood. J is TRBJ2-1 and V is TRBV6-5; TRBD2 matches at 8 bases. CDR3 region: CASSAGPLGPSGSPTYNEQFF. The CDR3, as DNA: TGTGCCAGCAGCGCGGGCCCCCTCGGCCCCAGCGGGAGCCCCACCTACAATGAGCAGTTCTTC.